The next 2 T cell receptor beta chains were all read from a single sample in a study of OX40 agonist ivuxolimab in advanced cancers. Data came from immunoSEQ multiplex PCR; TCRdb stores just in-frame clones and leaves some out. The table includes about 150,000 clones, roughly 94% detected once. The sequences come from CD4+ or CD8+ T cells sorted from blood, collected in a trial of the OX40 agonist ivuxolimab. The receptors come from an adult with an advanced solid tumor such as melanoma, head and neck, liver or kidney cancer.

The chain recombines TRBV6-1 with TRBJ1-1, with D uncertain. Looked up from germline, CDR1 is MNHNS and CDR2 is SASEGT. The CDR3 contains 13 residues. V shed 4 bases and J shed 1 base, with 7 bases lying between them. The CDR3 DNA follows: TGTGCCAGCAGTGCAACACAGAACACTGAAGCTTTCTTT. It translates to CASSATQNTEAFF.

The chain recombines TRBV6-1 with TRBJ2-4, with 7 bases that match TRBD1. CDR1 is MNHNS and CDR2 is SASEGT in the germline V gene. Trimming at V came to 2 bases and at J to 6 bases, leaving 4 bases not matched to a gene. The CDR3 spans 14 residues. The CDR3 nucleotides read TGTGCCAGCAGTGAAAGGACAGGTGGAAACATTCAGTACTTC. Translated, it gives CASSERTGGNIQYF.